This TCR beta chain was observed in a study of TIL therapy for anti-PD-1-resistant metastatic lung cancer. Study information: Progressing patients received lymphodepletion, expanded TIL infusion and IL-2. Median tumor PD-L1 proportion score was approximately 6.3%. Half of patients were current or former smokers.

Study-level points and caveats: The baseline peripheral repertoire was partially replaced by infused TIL clonotypes that later decayed.

Sample time point: pre-treatment sample, taken before nivolumab and TIL therapy. The CDR3 runs to 14 residues. The germline CDR1 and CDR2 sequences are SGHTA and FQGNSA. With 11 bases removed from V and 3 bases from J, the gap between germline ends came to 18 bases. Only one count was recorded for this clone. Antigen unknown. The libraries were made with immunoSEQ v3. Here immunoSEQ multiplex PCR was the method, and the copy in TCRdb shows in-frame clones only, minus some. The sample has tens of thousands of clones, about 86% seen once; the top ten hold around 5.1%. The clonotype originates from a person aged 30 to 80 with non-small cell lung cancer. V usage is TRBV7-2 and J usage is TRBJ2-3, with a possible D match to TRBD2 (5 bases). Sequenced here: blood, sampled at baseline. DNA of the CDR3: TGTGCCGTCTCCGGACCCGGGGTAACAGATACGCAGTATTTT. This encodes CAVSGPGVTDTQYF.